The next 23 T cell receptor beta chains were all read from a single sample in a study of cytomegalovirus exposure and HLA in healthy donors. The PCR used 60 Vbeta and 13 Jbeta primers. Sequencing used immunoSEQ multiplex PCR; TCRdb keeps in-frame clones, though not all of them. The data contain roughly 66,000 clones, around 64% of them singletons. Sequencing was done on a sample of PBMCs. The source is a woman between 50 and 59 years old in good health and CMV-seronegative.

As DNA, the CDR3 is TGTGCCTGGAGTTTAGGGGCTAACTATGGCTACACCTTC. Its translation is CAWSLGANYGYTF. The chain has TRBV30 and TRBJ1-2; TRBD1 might be the D (5 bases). The germline V and J ends were trimmed by 2 bases and 0 bases, with 7 bases remaining between them. The CDR3 sequence is 13 residues long. CDR1 and CDR2 from the germline V gene are GTSNPN and SVGIG (reference sequence).

The V and J genes are TRBV29-1 and TRBJ2-7, with 8 bases lining up with TRBD2. This CDR3 has 12 amino acids. V dropped 5 bases and J dropped 6; count of bases not matched to a gene: 6. Germline V lookup: CDR1 SQVTM, CDR2 ANQGSEA. The CDR3 bases are TGCAGCGTTCTCGCGGGAGGCCTCGAGCAGTACTTC. Its protein product is CSVLAGGLEQYF.

The chain is built from TRBV5-1 and TRBJ2-1; 7 bases are a match to TRBD1. Germline lookup yields CDR1 SGHRS and CDR2 YFSETQ. CDR3 length equals 14 residues. V lost 5 bases and J lost 8; bases outside the gene matches: 10. The DNA of the CDR3 is TGCGCCAGCAGTGGAAAGACAGGGTTGGATGAGCAGTTCTTC. This gives the protein CASSGKTGLDEQFF. Looking up the rest from reference TRBV5-1 and TRBJ2-1 gives the full variable domain: KAGVTQTPRYLIKTRGQQVTLSCSPISGHRSVSWYQQTPGQGLQFLFEYFSETQRNKGNFPGRFSGRQFSNSRSEMNVSTLELGDSALYLCASSGKTGLDEQFFGPGTRLTVL.

The chain is built from TRBV18 and TRBJ2-7, with 7 positions matching TRBD2. The CDR3 sequence is 16 residues long. The V gene's germline CDR1 is KGHSH and CDR2 LQKENI. With 0 bases clipped from V and 1 base from J, the junction kept 6 bases outside the gene matches. The CDR3 here is CASSPPTSSGSYEQYF. Here the CDR3 DNA reads TGTGCCAGCTCACCACCGACTAGCAGCGGTTCCTACGAGCAGTACTTC.

This clone appeared a few times. The chain couples TRBV6-5 to TRBJ2-7; 7 nucleotides line up with TRBD2. Germline CDR1 is MNHEY and CDR2 is SVGAGI. With 6 bases clipped from V and 7 bases from J, the junction kept 3 bases outside the gene matches. This CDR3 has 11 residues. This chain's CDR3 is CASSFGGEQYF. The CDR3 DNA follows: TGTGCCAGCAGCTTCGGGGGGGAGCAGTACTTC.

This clone was counted a few times. The J gene is TRBJ1-5, the V gene TRBV28, with TRBD1 matching over 11 bases. The germline V gene has CDR1 MDHEN and CDR2 SYDVKM. After removal of 9 bases from V and 4 bases from J, the junction contained 8 bases not matched to a gene. This CDR3 has 15 residues. The CDR3 is CASSGGQGENQPQHF. CDR3 bases: TGTGCCAGTTCGGGGGGACAGGGGGAGAATCAGCCCCAGCATTTT.

Written as DNA, the CDR3 is TGCGCCAGCAGCCAAGATTGGCGGGTAGGCTATGGCTACACCTTC. It encodes CASSQDWRVGYGYTF. The chain carries TRBV4-3 and TRBJ1-2; the D is unclear. Germline CDR1 reads LGHNA; CDR2 reads YSLEER. This CDR3 has 15 amino acids. V was pared by 0 bases and J by 4 bases, with 12 bases between.

The gene calls are TRBV19 and TRBJ2-1, with 7 bases lining up with TRBD1. Germline V lookup: CDR1 LNHDA, CDR2 SQIVND (reference sequence). This CDR3 has 14 amino acids. The junction had 7 bases not matched to a gene; V was cut back by 6 bases and J by 5 bases. The CDR3 DNA is TGTGCCAGTAGCCCCGGGACAGCCCACAATGAGCAGTTCTTC. This encodes CASSPGTAHNEQFF.

The chain carries TRBV28 and TRBJ1-1; 8 bases line up with TRBD1. In germline, CDR1 is MDHEN, CDR2 SYDVKM. V shed 4 bases and J 1 base; nucleotides not matched to a gene: 5. This CDR3 region has 15 residues. The CDR3 DNA is TGTGCCAGCAGTTCCTCGGACAGGGAGAACACTGAAGCTTTCTTT. Protein sequence: CASSSSDRENTEAFF. Variable domain in full (rest from reference TRBV28 and TRBJ1-1): DVKVTQSSRYLVKRTGEKVFLECVQDMDHENMFWYRQDPGLGLRLIYFSYDVKMKEKGDIPEGYSVSREKKERFSLILESASTNQTSMYLCASSSSDRENTEAFFGQGTRLTVV.

The rearrangement joins TRBV19 to TRBJ1-2, with 8 bases matching TRBD1. CDR1 and CDR2 (germline): LNHDA, SQIVND (reference sequence). V lost 5 bases, J lost 1 base, and 18 bases stayed unmatched. The CDR3 has 19 amino acids. CDR3 sequence: CASSGSAGTGRAFNYGYTF. The CDR3 DNA follows: TGTGCCAGTAGTGGGTCAGCCGGGACAGGCCGCGCATTTAACTATGGCTACACCTTC.

The gene calls are TRBV28 and TRBJ2-3; 9 positions agree with TRBD1. This CDR3 is built from 15 residues. In germline, CDR1 is MDHEN, CDR2 SYDVKM. Trimming at V came to 7 bases and at J to 2 bases, leaving 7 bases not matched to a gene. CDR3 region: CASTPGDRDTDTQYF. CDR3 DNA sequence: TGTGCCAGCACCCCCGGGGACAGGGACACAGATACGCAGTATTTT.

The rearrangement links TRBV7-2 to TRBJ2-7; D might be TRBD2 (5 bases). Trimming shortened V by 1 base and J by 6 bases, and 13 bases separated the two germline ends. The CDR3 totals 14 residues. Germline CDR1 reads SGHTA; CDR2 reads FQGNSA. CDR3 sequence: CASSLERAGTEQYF. CDR3 in DNA: TGTGCCAGCAGCTTAGAGAGGGCTGGTACCGAGCAGTACTTC.

The chain uses TRBV19 and TRBJ2-1; D might be TRBD2 (6 bases). Trimming took off 2 bases at V and 6 bases at J, with 11 bases between the two ends. Germline V gene data show CDR1 as LNHDA and CDR2 as SQIVND (reference sequence). The CDR3 contains 14 residues. The CDR3 reads CASSILEGLNEQFF. CDR3 in DNA: TGTGCCAGTAGTATATTGGAGGGCCTCAATGAGCAGTTCTTC.

The CDR3 coding sequence is TGTGCCAGCAGCTTCGGGGTATACGAGCAGTACTTC. It yields the protein CASSFGVYEQYF. This chain uses TRBV5-6 with TRBJ2-7; a possible D gene is TRBD2 (5 bases). Deletions cut 2 bases from V and 4 bases from J, with 7 bases between. Germline CDR1 is SGHDT and CDR2 is YYEEEE. There are 12 residues in the CDR3. The variable domain in full, with the rest retrieved from reference TRBV5-6 and TRBJ2-7, is DAGVTQSPTHLIKTRGQQVTLRCSPKSGHDTVSWYQQALGQGPQFIFQYYEEEERQRGNFPDRFSGHQFPNYSSELNVNALLLGDSALYLCASSFGVYEQYFGPGTRLTVT.

The gene calls are TRBV9 and TRBJ1-2; 7 bases match TRBD1. The junction had 8 bases not matched to a gene; V was cut back by 1 base and J by 8 bases. Germline values: CDR1 SGDLS, CDR2 YYNGEE. The CDR3 has 14 residues. The CDR3 nucleotides are TGTGCCAGCAGCGTACGACAGGGTCTAGAGGGCTACACCTTC. It codes for CASSVRQGLEGYTF.

The genes are TRBV29-1 and TRBJ1-2; 12 positions match TRBD1. V was pared by 5 bases and J by 8 bases, with 9 bases of the junction left unmatched. The germline V gene encodes CDR1 SQVTM and CDR2 ANQGSEA. This CDR3 has 14 residues. The CDR3 spells CSVPRDRGRKGYTF. The CDR3 DNA reads as TGCAGCGTTCCTCGGGACAGGGGGCGGAAGGGCTACACCTTC.

The chain recombines TRBV7-3 with TRBJ2-6, with 13 bases identical to TRBD2. There are 20 residues in the CDR3. CDR1 is SGHTA, CDR2 FQGTGA, per germline. With 5 bases clipped from V and 0 bases from J, the junction kept 10 bases outside the gene matches. The CDR3 is CASSPTGTSGVYSGANVLTF. The DNA for the CDR3 is TGTGCCAGCAGCCCTACTGGGACTAGCGGGGTGTACTCTGGGGCCAACGTCCTGACTTTC. The full variable domain, rest sourced from reference TRBV7-3 and TRBJ2-6, is GAGVSQTPSNKVTEKGKYVELRCDPISGHTALYWYRQSLGQGPEFLIYFQGTGAADDSGLPNDRFFAVRPEGSVSTLKIQRTERGDSAVYLCASSPTGTSGVYSGANVLTFGAGSRLTVL.

This chain connects TRBV29-1 to TRBJ2-3; a weak D match, TRBD2 (5 bases). In germline, CDR1 is SQVTM, CDR2 ANQGSEA. Trimming stripped 5 bases from V and 6 bases from J, with 15 bases between. CDR3 length: 13 residues. The CDR3 region has the DNA TGCAGCGTTTCCCCAGGATGGGAGGATACGCAGTATTTT. Translation gives CSVSPGWEDTQYF.

CDR3 DNA sequence: TGTGCCTGGAGTTGGTCGGGGGAAAAACTGTTTTTT. Protein product: CAWSWSGEKLFF. The chain is built from TRBV30 and TRBJ1-4; D remains ambiguous. V lost 2 bases and J lost 8, with 9 bases in between. The germline gives CDR1 GTSNPN, CDR2 SVGIG (reference sequence). The CDR3 is 12 amino acids.

The chain couples TRBV15 to TRBJ2-7, with D possibly TRBD2 on 6 matching bases. Germline CDR1 reads LNHNV; CDR2 reads YYDKDF (reference sequence). The CDR3 sequence is 14 residues long. V lost 7 bases, J lost 0 bases, and 13 bases lay in between. The CDR3 protein is CATTSGLRSYEQYF. The CDR3 DNA reads as TGTGCCACCACCTCGGGACTCCGCTCCTACGAGCAGTACTTC.

The V gene is TRBV2, the J gene TRBJ1-5, with TRBD1 matching 7 bases. Trimming at V came to 10 bases and at J to 2 bases, leaving 8 bases not matched to a gene. This CDR3 region has 14 residues. The germline gives CDR1 SNHLY, CDR2 FYNNEI. The CDR3 bases are TGTGCCATCTCCAGGGGGGCGGGCAATCAGCCCCAGCATTTT. This encodes CAISRGAGNQPQHF.

This clone was found a few times. The chain combines TRBV4-3 with TRBJ2-7, with 9 bases fitting TRBD2. Per germline, CDR1 LGHNA and CDR2 YSLEER. Germline trimming cut 0 bases from V and 0 bases from J; bases unmatched to any gene: 3. The CDR3 covers 16 residues. CDR3 DNA sequence: TGCGCCAGCAGCCAAGAGCAGCGGGGGGTCTCCTACGAGCAGTACTTC. It specifies CASSQEQRGVSYEQYF.

V is TRBV2 and J is TRBJ2-1; 8 bases agree with TRBD2. Trimming removed 7 bases from V and 6 bases from J; junction bases left unmatched: 11. The CDR3 loop spans 15 amino acids. Germline CDR1 SNHLY, CDR2 FYNNEI. As DNA, the CDR3 is TGTGCCAGCATTTTGTCGGGAGGGCCGAGCAATGAGCAGTTCTTC. This encodes CASILSGGPSNEQFF. The whole variable domain, filled in from reference TRBV2 and TRBJ2-1, reads EPEVTQTPSHQVTQMGQEVILRCVPISNHLYFYWYRQILGQKVEFLVSFYNNEISEKSEIFDDQFSVERPDGSNFTLKIRSTKLEDSAMYFCASILSGGPSNEQFFGPGTRLTVL.